Following are 20 T cell receptor beta chains from one sample sequenced in a study of blood T cell repertoires in COVID-19. Method: immunoSEQ multiplex PCR; TCRdb's copy keeps in-frame clones and lacks some. This sample has under 250,000 clones, with around three quarters found just once. The specimen was peripheral blood. The source is a woman between 65 and 79 years old with acute or convalescent COVID-19.

The V call is TRBV10-3, the J call TRBJ1-4, with TRBD1 as a possible D gene (6 bases). Germline lookup yields CDR1 ENHRY and CDR2 SYGVKD. Trimming removed 7 bases at V and 10 bases at J, with 19 bases between. The CDR3 extends over 14 amino acids. CDR3 loop: CAIKRGQEDGKLFF. In DNA, the CDR3 is TGTGCCATCAAACGGGGACAAGAGGATGGAAAACTGTTTTTT.

The chain employs TRBV4-1 and TRBJ2-7; D is perhaps TRBD2 (6 bases). The germline V and J ends were trimmed by 1 base and 6 bases, with 7 bases remaining between them. Germline lookup yields CDR1 MGHRA and CDR2 YSYEKL. The CDR3 totals 12 residues. The CDR3: CASSQGSGEQYF. CDR3 bases: TGCGCCAGCAGCCAAGGTAGCGGCGAGCAGTACTTC.

The chain uses TRBV7-9 and TRBJ2-5; D possibly corresponds to TRBD2 (6 bases). The germline V gene encodes CDR1 SEHNR and CDR2 FQNEAQ (reference sequence). This CDR3 is 14 amino acids long. V lost 2 bases and J lost 5, with 12 bases in between. The CDR3 is CASSLLISGETQYF. The CDR3 region has the DNA TGTGCCAGCAGCTTATTGATCAGCGGGGAGACCCAGTACTTC.

This clone was observed a few times. This sequence joins TRBV15 and TRBJ1-5, with 7 bases aligning to TRBD1. There are 17 residues in the CDR3. V lost 2 bases and J lost 4; bases outside the gene matches: 11. CDR1 is LNHNV, CDR2 YYDKDF, per germline (reference sequence). For the CDR3, the DNA is TGTGCCACCAGCAGAAAAAGGGACAGTGATTCGAATCAGCCCCAGCATTTT. It is translated as CATSRKRDSDSNQPQHF.

The chain couples TRBV15 to TRBJ1-6; TRBD1 matches 7 bases. After removal of 0 bases from V and 10 bases from J, the junction contained 6 bases not matched to a gene. The V gene's germline CDR1 is LNHNV and CDR2 YYDKDF (reference sequence). CDR3 length equals 15 residues. CDR3 sequence (DNA): TGTGCCACCAGCAGAGATCCTACAGGGGTGTCACCCCTCCACTTT. Its protein is CATSRDPTGVSPLHF. Drawing the rest from reference TRBV15 and TRBJ1-6, the complete variable domain is DAMVIQNPRYQVTQFGKPVTLSCSQTLNHNVMYWYQQKSSQAPKLLFHYYDKDFNNEADTPDNFQSRRPNTSFCFLDIRSPGLGDTAMYLCATSRDPTGVSPLHFGNGTRLTVT.

The V call is TRBV10-3, the J call TRBJ1-3, with 7 bases that match TRBD1. Germline V gene sequence: CDR1 ENHRY, CDR2 SYGVKD. The CDR3 is 18 amino acids. Germline trimming cut 6 bases from V and 0 bases from J; bases unmatched to any gene: 14. The CDR3 DNA sequence: TGTGCCATCAGCCCAGGGGGGAACACAGAGCTCTCTGGAAACACCATATATTTT. Amino acid sequence: CAISPGGNTELSGNTIYF.

The rearrangement joins TRBV12-5 to TRBJ2-7, with 8 nucleotides matching TRBD2. CDR1 LGHNT and CDR2 FRNRAP come from the germline V gene. The CDR3 covers 13 residues. Unmatched junction bases numbered 4, after V lost 6 bases and J lost 3 bases. CDR3 coding DNA: TGTGCTAGTGGGCGCGGGGGGAGCTACGAGCAGTACTTC. Protein product: CASGRGGSYEQYF.

The chain employs TRBV11-2 and TRBJ2-4, with a tentative D call TRBD1 (6 bases). The CDR3 consists of 15 residues. The V gene lost 6 bases and the J gene lost 1 base, with 13 bases spanning the gap. In germline, CDR1 is SGHAT, CDR2 FQNNGV. CDR3 DNA sequence: TGTGCCAGCAGATCCCCCGGACAGGCCAAAAACATTCAGTACTTC. Translated: CASRSPGQAKNIQYF.

This chain joins TRBV28 and TRBJ2-3; D remains unclear. Deletions cut 6 bases from V and 8 bases from J, with 15 bases between. Germline V CDR1 and CDR2: MDHEN, SYDVKM. The CDR3 loop spans 13 amino acids. The CDR3, as DNA: TGTGCCAGCAGCTCCATTAGCTGGCCTACGCAGTATTTT. It yields the protein CASSSISWPTQYF.

This clone appeared a few times. The chain has TRBV10-1 and TRBJ2-7, with a weak D call TRBD2 (6 bases). CDR3 length: 13 residues. V lost 4 bases to trimming and J lost 4 bases, with 11 bases between them. Germline CDR1 is WNHNN and CDR2 is SYGVQD (reference sequence). The CDR3 here is CASSAGTAYEQYF. The CDR3 nucleotides are TGCGCCAGCAGTGCCGGGACTGCATACGAGCAGTACTTC.

V usage is TRBV7-8 and J usage is TRBJ2-3; TRBD1 aligns across 8 bases. The ends lost 3 bases at V and 0 bases at J; junction bases unmatched: 5. The CDR3 has 16 amino acids. Germline CDR1 and CDR2: SGHVS and FQNEAQ. This chain's CDR3 is CASSFYRTGSTDTQYF. The CDR3 nucleotides read TGTGCCAGCAGCTTCTACAGGACAGGGAGCACAGATACGCAGTATTTT.

The chain has TRBV7-8 and TRBJ2-7; 7 bases are shared with TRBD2. The CDR3 contains 14 residues. V was pared by 1 base and J by 6 bases, with 6 bases of the junction left unmatched. The germline V gene encodes CDR1 SGHVS and CDR2 FQNEAQ. The CDR3 DNA follows: TGTGCCAGCAGCTTAGGGCGGGAGCGAAGCGAGCAGTACTTC. Its protein product is CASSLGRERSEQYF.

The rearrangement uses TRBV6-2 or TRBV6-3 and TRBJ2-4, with 7 bases aligning to TRBD2. The CDR3 is 13 residues long. V was clipped by 6 bases and J by 10 bases; unmatched bases: 9. In germline, CDR1 is MNHEY, CDR2 SVGEGT. The CDR3 nucleotides read TGTGCCAGCAGCAAAAGCGGGACTAAGATTCAGTACTTC. Its protein is CASSKSGTKIQYF.

V gene TRBV11-2 combines with J gene TRBJ1-1, with TRBD1 matching 7 bases. Germline CDR1 is SGHAT and CDR2 is FQNNGV. V dropped 6 bases and J dropped 7; count of bases not matched to a gene: 8. CDR3 length: 13 residues. The CDR3 reads CASRPQGTGEAFF. DNA of the CDR3: TGTGCCAGCAGGCCACAGGGGACGGGTGAAGCTTTCTTT. The entire variable domain, with the rest obtained from reference TRBV11-2 and TRBJ1-1, is as follows: EAGVAQSPRYKIIEKRQSVAFWCNPISGHATLYWYQQILGQGPKLLIQFQNNGVVDDSQLPKDRFSAERLKGVDSTLKIQPAKLEDSAVYLCASRPQGTGEAFFGQGTRLTVV.

J is TRBJ1-1 and V is TRBV25-1; D is undetermined. Deletions cut 4 bases from V and 3 bases from J, with 15 bases between. Germline CDR1 and CDR2: MGHDK and SYGVNS. The CDR3 totals 15 residues. The CDR3 DNA reads as TGTGCCAGCAGTGCCCACCCCGGAGGGTACACTGAAGCTTTCTTT. It yields the protein CASSAHPGGYTEAFF.

This chain joins TRBV19 and TRBJ2-7, with TRBD2 matching over 10 bases. The trim removed 8 bases at V and 2 bases at J, leaving 12 bases unmatched. The CDR3 runs 16 residues. Germline V CDR1 and CDR2: LNHDA, SQIVND (reference sequence). The DNA of the CDR3 is TGTGCCAGTTCCTTTGAACTAGCGGGGCGAACCTACGAGCAGTACGTC. This translates into CASSFELAGRTYEQYV.

The chain couples TRBV5-1 to TRBJ1-6, with D hard to call. Germline assignment: CDR1 SGHRS and CDR2 YFSETQ. Deletions cut 4 bases from V and 7 bases from J, with 15 bases between. The CDR3 contains 15 residues. The DNA for the CDR3 is TGCGCCAGCAGCCCCAATCCAGAGGTGAATTCACCCCTCCACTTT. Translating it yields CASSPNPEVNSPLHF.

The chain has TRBV9 and TRBJ2-1; TRBD2 matches at 7 bases. Germline-derived CDR1 and CDR2 are SGDLS and YYNGEE. The V and J ends lost 4 bases and 8 bases, in that order; junction bases with no gene match: 9. This CDR3 region has 14 residues. CDR3 amino acids: CASSPRAGVDEQFF. CDR3 coding DNA: TGTGCCAGCAGCCCTCGCGCGGGGGTGGATGAGCAGTTCTTC.

The genes are TRBV5-6 and TRBJ1-5; 8 bases match TRBD1. The length of the CDR3 is 14 residues. Germline V gene sequence: CDR1 SGHDT, CDR2 YYEEEE. V shed 0 bases and J 7 bases; nucleotides not matched to a gene: 3. The CDR3 nucleotides are TGTGCCAGCAGCTTGGCAGGACAGGGCCAGCCCCAGCATTTT. It codes for CASSLAGQGQPQHF.

The gene calls are TRBV6-5 and TRBJ2-7; 8 bases fit TRBD1. The CDR3 has 15 residues. Germline values: CDR1 MNHEY, CDR2 SVGAGI. J lost 3 bases, V lost 6 bases, and 10 bases had no gene match. The CDR3 loop is CASSQEGQVVYEQYF. The CDR3 nucleotides are TGTGCCAGCAGCCAAGAGGGACAGGTAGTCTACGAGCAGTACTTC.